These 19 T cell receptor beta chains were sequenced from one sample in a study of blood T cells in healthy people across ages. The second PCR ran about 6 to 12 cycles with a sample-barcoded 5' primer and J-beta primers. TCRdb reprocessed the 5' RACE reads via MiXCR and lists one record per CDR3 protein. The repertoire holds approximately 1,100,000 distinct CDR3 sequences, with 40% to 55% as singletons. Material: blood. The receptors stem from a woman in her sixties or seventies in good health.

This clonotype was found a few times. The chain recombines TRBV7-9 with TRBJ2-7; D ambiguous. Trimming took 5 bases from V and 0 from J, leaving 11 bases between them. CDR3 size: 14 residues. Germline CDR1 is SEHNR and CDR2 is FQNEAQ (reference sequence). The CDR3 region has the DNA TGTGCCAGCAGCCCCGCGGACGGCTCCTACGAGCAGTACTTC. Protein product: CASSPADGSYEQYF.

In its sample, this clonotype was seen many times. V gene TRBV2 combines with J gene TRBJ2-7; 7 positions agree with TRBD2. CDR3 size: 13 residues. V gave up 9 bases and J gave up 3 bases; unmatched junction bases: 8. The V gene's germline CDR1 is SNHLY and CDR2 FYNNEI. CDR3 sequence: CARTEPGGYEQYF. The DNA of the CDR3 is TGTGCCAGAACCGAGCCGGGGGGCTACGAGCAGTACTTC.

V gene TRBV19 combines with J gene TRBJ1-2, with 9 nucleotides matching TRBD1. This CDR3 spans 19 amino acids. Germline values: CDR1 LNHDA, CDR2 SQIVND (reference sequence). The J segment lost 5 bases and the V segment lost 4 bases, leaving 20 bases of the junction unmatched. DNA of the CDR3: TGTGCCAGTAGTAATATCAACCCGGGACAGGGCCGAAGACTTTATGGCTACACCTTC. Amino acids: CASSNINPGQGRRLYGYTF.

Only a few counts were recorded for this clonotype. The chain employs TRBV28 and TRBJ2-7; TRBD2 agrees at 13 bases. CDR1 is MDHEN and CDR2 is SYDVKM in the germline V gene. V lost 4 bases to trimming and J lost 5 bases; unmatched junction nucleotides: 5. The CDR3 is made up of 15 amino acids. This CDR3 is CASSSTSGRSDEQYF. Written as DNA, the CDR3 is TGTGCCAGCAGTTCGACTAGCGGGAGGTCGGACGAGCAGTACTTC.

This clonotype was seen a few times. This chain links TRBV29-1 with TRBJ2-7; D possibly corresponds to TRBD1 (5 bases). CDR3 length equals 12 residues. Germline V CDR1 and CDR2: SQVTM, ANQGSEA. V dropped 4 bases and J dropped 2 bases, with 9 bases sitting between them. The chain's CDR3 is CSVGQQPYEQYF. The DNA of the CDR3 is TGCAGCGTTGGACAGCAGCCCTACGAGCAGTACTTC.

This chain links TRBV7-2 with TRBJ2-1; 10 bases match TRBD2. The J call may be wrong; the DNA end is better matched by TRBJ2-7. CDR3 size: 15 residues. Germline loops: CDR1 SGHTA, CDR2 FQGNSA. The DNA for the CDR3 is TGTGCCAGCAGAATCGGGACTAGCGATTACAATGAGCAGTACTTC. Protein product: CASRIGTSDYNEQYF.

The chain links TRBV5-1 to TRBJ2-7, with 7 nucleotides matching TRBD1. J lost 0 bases, V lost 4 bases, and 7 bases had no gene match. The CDR3 loop spans 15 amino acids. Germline V gene data show CDR1 as SGHRS and CDR2 as YFSETQ. The CDR3: CASSPTKGASYEQYF. The DNA of the CDR3 is TGCGCCAGCAGCCCAACTAAGGGGGCCTCCTACGAGCAGTACTTC.

The rearrangement joins TRBV20-1 to TRBJ2-1; 9 nucleotides align to TRBD2. With 6 bases clipped from V and 0 bases from J, the junction kept 21 bases outside the gene matches. The CDR3 consists of 20 residues. The germline V gene has CDR1 DFQATT and CDR2 SNEGSKA (reference sequence). CDR3 in DNA: TGCAGTGCCCGTCCTGAACCGGGACTAGCTTTAAGGAGCTCCTACAATGAGCAGTTCTTC. This gives the protein CSARPEPGLALRSSYNEQFF.

This clonotype showed up just once. The V gene is TRBV12-3 or TRBV12-4, the J gene TRBJ1-5; D is unresolved. This CDR3 is 15 amino acids long. Deletions cut 3 bases from V and 1 base from J, with 10 bases between. CDR3 region: CASSFSRGSNQPQHF. The CDR3 DNA reads as TGTGCCAGCAGTTTTAGTCGTGGGAGCAATCAGCCCCAGCATTTT.

The chain joins TRBV7-9 to TRBJ2-7; D is possibly TRBD1 or TRBD2 (5 bases each). The end of the DNA fits TRBJ2-5 better, so the J call may be wrong. The length of the CDR3 is 15 residues. Germline CDR1 reads SEHNR; CDR2 reads FQNEAQ (reference sequence). CDR3 coding DNA: TGTGCCAGCAGCTTAGATGGGGCGGGCGGAGAGACCCAGTACTTC. Translated: CASSLDGAGGETQYF.

This clonotype was seen a handful of times. This rearrangement joins TRBV27 to TRBJ2-3; a possible D gene is TRBD2 (6 bases). V was shortened by 0 bases and J by 3 bases, with 13 bases between the two germline ends. The germline V gene encodes CDR1 MNHEY and CDR2 SMNVEV (reference sequence). The CDR3 length is 16 residues. CDR3 region: CASSLSPGVGTDTQYF. CDR3 coding DNA: TGTGCCAGCAGTTTATCCCCGGGAGTGGGTACAGATACGCAGTATTTT.

This clonotype was counted a few times. This chain uses TRBV5-1 with TRBJ2-7; no firm D call. The CDR3 consists of 15 residues. The germline V gene encodes CDR1 SGHRS and CDR2 YFSETQ. V lost 0 bases to trimming and J lost 3 bases, with 13 bases between them. CDR3 region: CASSLDASPIYEQYF. The CDR3 DNA reads TGCGCCAGCAGCTTGGATGCCAGCCCTATCTACGAGCAGTACTTC.

V and J are TRBV14 and TRBJ2-5, with a weak D call TRBD2 (5 bases). The CDR3 spans 19 residues. Germline-derived CDR1 and CDR2 are SGHDN and FVKESK. V was clipped by 1 base and J by 1 base, with 22 bases between them. The CDR3 bases are TGTGCCAGCAGCCAAGTTGTAGCGAAAGGACGAGCGATCCAAGAGACCCAGTACTTC. Protein product: CASSQVVAKGRAIQETQYF.

The chain combines TRBV5-1 with TRBJ2-7; the match to TRBD2 covers 10 bases. CDR3 size: 15 residues. The ends lost 0 bases at V and 7 bases at J; junction bases unmatched: 7. Germline assignment: CDR1 SGHRS and CDR2 YFSETQ. The CDR3 DNA reads as TGCGCCAGCAGCTTGGGGACTAGCGGAGCGGGTGAGCAGTACTTC. Its protein is CASSLGTSGAGEQYF.

This chain uses TRBV27 with TRBJ2-7; 10 bases line up with TRBD1. Germline V gives CDR1 MNHEY, CDR2 SMNVEV (reference sequence). The length of the CDR3 is 14 residues. V was pared by 6 bases and J by 7 bases, with 9 bases of the junction left unmatched. DNA for the CDR3: TGTGCCAGCAGACGTAGACAGGGGGCGGGGGAGCAGTACTTC. This gives the protein CASRRRQGAGEQYF.

This clonotype was counted between two and nine times. CDR3 bases: TGCGCCAGCACCCGAGACAGGAACTACGAGCAGTACTTC. It encodes CASTRDRNYEQYF. The gene calls are TRBV5-1 and TRBJ2-7, with D possibly TRBD1 on 6 matching bases. Trimming removed 6 bases at V and 3 bases at J, with 13 bases between. This CDR3 region has 13 residues. Per germline, CDR1 SGHRS and CDR2 YFSETQ.

Concerning this clonotype itself: Just one base apart from a much larger clone, this may be a read error. The DNA of the CDR3 is TGCGCCAGCACCCGCGGGGGACAGAATAGTGAAAAACTGTTTTTT. Translated, it gives CASTRGGQNSEKLFF. The V and J genes are TRBV5-1 and TRBJ1-4; 7 bases agree with TRBD1. The CDR3 extends over 15 amino acids. V shed 6 bases and J 7 bases; nucleotides not matched to a gene: 12. CDR1 and CDR2 from the germline V gene are SGHRS and YFSETQ.

The chain combines TRBV9 with TRBJ2-3, with D hard to call. The length of the CDR3 is 15 residues. Between the trimmed V and J ends, which lost 0 bases and 1 base, there was a span of 9 bases. Germline-derived CDR1 and CDR2 are SGDLS and YYNGEE. CDR3 amino acids: CASSVAVTGTDTQYF. The CDR3 bases are TGTGCCAGCAGCGTAGCGGTGACGGGCACAGATACGCAGTATTTT.

This chain uses TRBV15 with TRBJ1-2, with 7 bases aligning to TRBD1. J was trimmed by 6 bases and V by 3 bases; bases with no gene match: 4. The CDR3 is 13 residues long. CDR1 is LNHNV, CDR2 YYDKDF, per germline (reference sequence). CDR3 DNA: TGTGCCACCAGCAGGGACAGGTTGGATGGCTACACCTTC. Translation gives CATSRDRLDGYTF.